Shown below are 17 T cell receptor beta chains from a single sample sequenced in a study of blood T cell repertoires in COVID-19. TCRdb's table, derived via immunoSEQ multiplex PCR, lists solely in-frame clones and lacks some. Of over 100,000 clones listed, 75% to 90% are singletons. Sequenced input: peripheral blood. The source of these receptors is a woman aged 60-75 years with acute or convalescent COVID-19.

J is TRBJ2-1 and V is TRBV19; no clear D gene. The CDR3 totals 17 residues. The V gene lost 5 bases and the J gene lost 0 bases, with 17 bases spanning the gap. Germline V CDR1 and CDR2: LNHDA, SQIVND (reference sequence). The CDR3 here is CASSGTVPRPSYNEQFF. CDR3 nucleotides: TGTGCCAGTAGTGGAACAGTCCCCCGGCCCTCCTACAATGAGCAGTTCTTC.

The chain combines TRBV30 with TRBJ1-1; D remains ambiguous. Trimming shortened V by 1 base and J by 7 bases, and 10 bases separated the two germline ends. Germline V CDR1 and CDR2: GTSNPN, SVGIG (reference sequence). CDR3 length equals 12 residues. CDR3 sequence reads: CAWSEWSLEAFF. The CDR3 nucleotides read TGTGCCTGGAGTGAGTGGAGTCTTGAAGCTTTCTTT.

The chain recombines TRBV18 with TRBJ2-3, with no clear D. Germline CDR1 is KGHSH and CDR2 is LQKENI. V lost 0 bases and J lost 4, with 5 bases in between. The CDR3 length is 13 residues. CDR3 DNA sequence: TGTGCCAGCTCACCACCCGGAGCAGATACGCAGTATTTT. Protein product: CASSPPGADTQYF.

The chain combines TRBV5-8 with TRBJ1-4; D not resolved. Between the trimmed V and J ends, which lost 4 bases and 7 bases, there was a span of 17 bases. Germline V CDR1 and CDR2: SGHTS, YDEGEE. This CDR3 comprises 15 residues. This chain's CDR3 is CASSRAGRPLEKLFF. CDR3 nucleotide sequence: TGTGCCAGCAGCCGGGCGGGAAGACCGCTTGAAAAACTGTTTTTT.

The chain carries TRBV6-5 and TRBJ1-4, with 7 bases aligning to TRBD1. Losses at the gene ends were 7 bases for V and 5 bases for J; bases not matched to a gene: 4. This CDR3 contains 13 residues. Germline lookup yields CDR1 MNHEY and CDR2 SVGAGI. The CDR3 DNA is TGTGCCAGCATGACAGGGTTAAATGAAAAACTGTTTTTT. This encodes CASMTGLNEKLFF.

This chain uses TRBV9 with TRBJ2-5, with D possibly being TRBD1 (6 bases). The CDR3 extends over 14 amino acids. CDR1 and CDR2 (germline): SGDLS, YYNGEE. V was shortened by 0 bases and J by 1 base, with 7 bases between the two germline ends. CDR3 bases: TGTGCCAGCAGCGTAGGGACAGTCCAAGAGACCCAGTACTTC. Translating gives CASSVGTVQETQYF.

The V and J genes are TRBV10-1 and TRBJ1-1, with D hard to call. The CDR3 runs to 13 residues. The ends were cut back, 0 bases at V and 10 bases at J, with 12 bases in the middle. Germline V gives CDR1 WNHNN, CDR2 SYGVQD (reference sequence). As DNA, the CDR3 is TGCGCCAGCAGTGAGTCAGGCGGCCGAGGAGCTTTCTTT. Encoded protein: CASSESGGRGAFF.

The gene calls are TRBV20-1 and TRBJ2-7; 7 bases are a match to TRBD2. V lost 6 bases, J lost 1 base, and 9 bases stayed unmatched. Germline CDR1 and CDR2: DFQATT and SNEGSKA (reference sequence). This CDR3 comprises 14 residues. CDR3 loop: CSASTAGMSYEQYF. The CDR3 nucleotides are TGCAGTGCCAGTACAGCGGGAATGTCCTACGAGCAGTACTTC.

This clone was observed a single time. The chain couples TRBV9 to TRBJ2-1; 8 bases align to TRBD2. V lost 4 bases, J lost 0 bases, and 6 bases stayed unmatched. The CDR3 sequence is 16 residues long. Germline CDR1 is SGDLS and CDR2 is YYNGEE. Written as DNA, the CDR3 is TGTGCCAGCAGCTTACTTAGCGGGAACTCCTACAATGAGCAGTTCTTC. Protein product: CASSLLSGNSYNEQFF.

The genes are TRBV28 and TRBJ1-2, with D unresolved. The CDR3 is 13 residues long. Germline CDR1 MDHEN, CDR2 SYDVKM. Trimming removed 5 bases from V and 6 bases from J, with 13 bases in between. The CDR3 region is CASSARPNDGYTF. DNA of the CDR3: TGTGCCAGCAGTGCCAGGCCCAACGATGGCTACACCTTC.

The genes are TRBV10-3 and TRBJ1-5; 8 bases align to TRBD1. The CDR3 loop spans 14 amino acids. CDR1 and CDR2 from the germline V gene are ENHRY and SYGVKD. The J segment lost 8 bases and the V segment lost 0 bases, leaving 3 bases of the junction unmatched. In nucleotides, the CDR3 is TGTGCCATCAGTGAGTCGGACAGGGCGAAGCCCCAGCATTTT. It is translated as CAISESDRAKPQHF.

The rearrangement joins TRBV24-1 to TRBJ1-2; a possible D gene is TRBD1 (6 bases). The germline CDR1 and CDR2 sequences are KGHDR and SFDVKD. V was trimmed by 4 bases and J by 7 bases, leaving 12 bases between them. The CDR3 covers 13 residues. The CDR3 bases are TGTGCCACCAGTGACGTACAGGGAAGTGGCTACACCTTC. It specifies CATSDVQGSGYTF.

The gene calls are TRBV10-3 and TRBJ2-2; 7 positions match TRBD1. Germline CDR1 and CDR2: ENHRY and SYGVKD. This CDR3 spans 14 amino acids. The junction had 4 bases not matched to a gene; V was cut back by 4 bases and J by 5 bases. The CDR3 DNA sequence: TGTGCCATCAGTGGACAGGGAGAAACCGGGGAGCTGTTTTTT. It specifies CAISGQGETGELFF.

The V and J genes are TRBV3-1 (or the pseudogene TRBV3-2) and TRBJ1-4; D call uncertain. This CDR3 spans 14 amino acids. V lost 3 bases to trimming and J lost 6 bases, with 11 bases between them. CDR1 LGHDT and CDR2 YNNKEL come from the germline V gene (reference sequence). DNA for the CDR3: TGTGCCAGCAGCCAGAGGGCGAGCGATGAAAAACTGTTTTTT. Its protein product is CASSQRASDEKLFF.

This clone occurred a few times. This chain uses TRBV3-1 (or the pseudogene TRBV3-2) with TRBJ2-7, with TRBD1 as a possible D gene (8 bases). Germline CDR1 reads LGHDT; CDR2 reads YNNKEL (reference sequence). The CDR3 spans 16 residues. V dropped 5 bases and J dropped 6 bases, with 23 bases sitting between them. CDR3 in amino acids: CASSARGGTGPLEQYF. The CDR3 coding sequence is TGTGCCAGCAGCGCCAGGGGGGGGACAGGCCCTCTCGAGCAGTACTTC.

The rearrangement uses TRBV28 and TRBJ1-5; D unclear. V lost 2 bases to trimming and J lost 3 bases, with 8 bases between them. The CDR3 contains 14 residues. Germline loops: CDR1 MDHEN, CDR2 SYDVKM. The CDR3 DNA reads TGTGCCAGCAGTTTAACTTTACTCAATCAGCCCCAGCATTTT. Translated: CASSLTLLNQPQHF.

The chain joins TRBV6-2 or TRBV6-3 to TRBJ2-1; D may be TRBD1 (5 bases). Between the trimmed V and J ends, which lost 4 bases and 6 bases, there was a span of 13 bases. Per the germline V gene, CDR1 is MNHEY and CDR2 is SVGEGT. The CDR3 extends over 14 amino acids. CDR3 sequence: CASSWSGNPNEQFF. CDR3 coding DNA: TGTGCCAGCAGTTGGTCAGGGAACCCCAATGAGCAGTTCTTC.